These T cell receptor beta chains were read from a single sample in a study of OX40 agonist ivuxolimab in advanced cancers. TCRdb keeps only in-frame clones here, not all; method: immunoSEQ multiplex PCR. In the table there are 77,000 or so clones, approximately 85% of which are singletons. Sequenced material: CD4+ or CD8+ T cells sorted from blood, taken in a trial of the OX40 agonist ivuxolimab. These receptors were collected from an adult with an advanced solid tumor such as melanoma, head and neck, liver or kidney cancer. Each CDR3 is given with its conserved first and last residue. A D gene is named only where the DNA matches it firmly. Where a row states a size, it is once, few, many or the class of an expanded clone; other rows omit it.

- TRBD1 TRBJ1-4 TRBV5-1 TGCGCCAGCAGCTCGGGACAGCCTAATGAAAAACTGTTTTTT CASSSGQPNEKLFF
- TRBD1 TRBJ2-5 TRBV15 TGTGCCACCAGCAGAGAAGGACAGGGCGAAGAGACCCAGTACTTC CATSREGQGEETQYF
- - TRBJ1-5 TRBV15 TGTGCCACCAGCAGAGATTTAGTGAGTAGCAATCAGCCCCAGCATTTT CATSRDLVSSNQPQHF
- - TRBJ1-3 TRBV7-3 TGTGCCAGCAGCCCCCGTGGCAGGGAGCGCATTTCTGGAAACACCATATATTTT CASSPRGRERISGNTIYF
once TRBD1 TRBJ2-7 TRBV7-6 TGTGCCAGCAGCTTGAACCCGGGACAGGGGACCTACGAGCAGTACTTC CASSLNPGQGTYEQYF
- - TRBJ2-7 TRBV5-1 TGCGCCAGCAGCTTGGGAGGGGGTGGCGAGCAGTACTTC CASSLGGGGEQYF
- - TRBJ1-2 TRBV6-6 TGTGCCAGCAGGGCGGGGGCAAACTATGGCTACACCTTC CASRAGANYGYTF
- - TRBJ2-7 TRBV7-3 TGTGCCAGCAGCTTAATCGAGGGCAGGGATTACGAGCAGTACTTC CASSLIEGRDYEQYF
- - TRBJ2-2 TRBV5-4 TGTGCCAGCAGCTTTGAGACTGGGGCCGGGGAGCTGTTTTTT CASSFETGAGELFF
- - TRBJ1-5 TRBV28 TGTGCCAGCACTTCGGTCTCATCCAATCAGCCCCAGCATTTT CASTSVSSNQPQHF
- - TRBJ2-1 TRBV19 TGTGCCAGTAGTAGGGATTCCTACAATGAGCAGTTCTTC CASSRDSYNEQFF
- - TRBJ1-6 TRBV5-1 TGCGCCAGCAGCCTGACAGCCGATAATTCACCCCTCCACTTT CASSLTADNSPLHF
- TRBD2 TRBJ2-2 TRBV11-1 TGTGCCAGCAGCTCGGGACTAGCGGGAGGGAACACCGGGGAGCTGTTTTTT CASSSGLAGGNTGELFF
- - TRBJ2-1 TRBV27 TGTGCCAGCAGGACCAAAGGCAATGAGCAGTTCTTC CASRTKGNEQFF
- - TRBJ2-7 TRBV5-1 TGCGCCAGCAGCTTGGTAGCAGGGGCGGGCGAGCAGTACTTC CASSLVAGAGEQYF
- TRBD1 TRBJ2-6 TRBV2 TGTGCCAGCAGCCCTAGGACAGGTAGCCGTTCTGGGGCCAACGTCCTGACTTTC CASSPRTGSRSGANVLTF
- - TRBJ1-5 TRBV14 TGTGCCAGCAGCACCCCGGGACGGCAGCAGGATCAGCCCCAGCATTTT CASSTPGRQQDQPQHF
- - TRBJ1-5 TRBV5-6 TGTGCCAGCAGCTTGGCCGGGGGAGGCAATCAGCCCCAGCATTTT CASSLAGGGNQPQHF
- - TRBJ1-5 TRBV5-1 TGCGCCAGCAGCTTGGGTTCCGGGCAGCCCCAGCATTTT CASSLGSGQPQHF
- TRBD2 TRBJ2-5 TRBV30 TGTGCCTGGAGTTTATCGGGGCAGGGAGGGGAGACCCAGTACTTC CAWSLSGQGGETQYF
- - TRBJ2-3 TRBV19 TGTGCCAGTAGTAAACAGGGAAATACGCAGTATTTT CASSKQGNTQYF
- - TRBJ2-1 TRBV5-1 TGCGCCAGCAGCTCTGTGTCATCTAATGAGCAGTTCTTC CASSSVSSNEQFF
- - TRBJ2-5 TRBV23-1 TGCGCCAGCAGTTTGTCCAGCAACGAGACCCAGTACTTC CASSLSSNETQYF
- - TRBJ2-5 TRBV7-7 TGTGCCAGCAGCTTACGCCCGAGCCAAGAGACCCAGTACTTC CASSLRPSQETQYF
- - TRBJ2-2 TRBV7-3 TGTGCCAGCAGCTTAGATCCCGGGGAGCTGTTTTTT CASSLDPGELFF
few TRBD2 TRBJ2-1 TRBV7-6 TGTGCCAGCAGCTTCGGGACTAGGATCGACAATGAGCAGTTCTTC CASSFGTRIDNEQFF
- TRBD1 TRBJ2-1 TRBV4-1 TGCGCCAGCAGCTTCGCGACAGGGGGAAGCTCTAGCTCCTACAATGAGCAGTTCTTC CASSFATGGSSSSYNEQFF
- - TRBJ2-2 TRBV27 TGTGCCAGCAGTTTAGAGGGGCCTAACACCGGGGAGCTGTTTTTT CASSLEGPNTGELFF